These 20 T cell receptor beta chains originate from one sample sequenced in a study of T cell repertoires in cytomegalovirus infection. TCRdb itself ran the reads through MiXCR, one entry per CDR3 protein. Altogether more than 200,000 distinct CDR3 sequences are present, less than 9.5% being singletons, with the ten largest covering approximately 15%. Sequencing was done on a sample of PBMCs. These receptors all stem from a human donor in good health (CMV status not recorded). Some clones in this sample may be carry-over from other donors' samples.

Only one count was recorded for this clonotype. The chain couples TRBV6-6 to TRBJ2-1; 8 nucleotides agree with TRBD1. Germline V gene data show CDR1 as MNHNY and CDR2 as SVGAGI (reference sequence). The ends lost 0 bases at V and 0 bases at J; junction bases unmatched: 10. The CDR3 spans 19 residues. The CDR3 bases are TGTGCCAGCAGTTACTCGAGGCAGGGGGCCCAAAGCTCCTACAATGAGCAGTTCTTC. Its protein product is CASSYSRQGAQSSYNEQFF.

This clonotype appeared a few times. This chain links TRBV7-9 with TRBJ1-2; tentatively, D is TRBD1 (6 bases). This CDR3 is 14 amino acids long. Germline-derived CDR1 and CDR2 are SEHNR and FQNEAQ (reference sequence). Trimming removed 5 bases from V and 4 bases from J, with 14 bases in between. The CDR3 nucleotides are TGTGCCAGCAGCGTAGGACAGACCTCCTATGGCTACACCTTC. Protein: CASSVGQTSYGYTF.

This clonotype was recorded many times. The rearrangement joins TRBV7-2 to TRBJ2-5; D is ambiguous. Trimming removed 0 bases at V and 5 bases at J, with 7 bases between. The CDR3 runs 13 residues. Looked up from germline, CDR1 is SGHTA and CDR2 is FQGNSA. CDR3 in amino acids: CASSLAYGETQYF. The CDR3 coding sequence is TGTGCCAGCAGCTTAGCATACGGCGAGACCCAGTACTTC.

The table lists this clonotype with many counts. V usage is TRBV6-8 and J usage is TRBJ2-3, with D tentatively TRBD2 (5 bases). The ends were cut back, 10 bases at V and 3 bases at J, with 17 bases in the middle. The germline CDR1 and CDR2 sequences are MNHGY and SAAAGT. This CDR3 contains 14 residues. In DNA form, the CDR3 reads TGTGCCACCGGGCGGGCGTCTATTACAGATACGCAGTATTTT. Translation: CATGRASITDTQYF.

In this sample, this clonotype turned up many times. V usage is TRBV7-2 and J usage is TRBJ1-6, with 9 positions matching TRBD1. Germline V gives CDR1 SGHTA, CDR2 FQGNSA. The CDR3 loop spans 14 amino acids. V lost 5 bases, J lost 7 bases, and 3 bases stayed unmatched. CDR3 nucleotide sequence: TGTGCCAGCAGCGGACAGGGGAGGAATTCACCCCTCCACTTT. It translates to CASSGQGRNSPLHF.

The chain uses TRBV5-1 and TRBJ1-3; D possibly corresponds to TRBD1 (5 bases). The CDR3 has 16 amino acids. The V end lost 2 bases, the J end lost 0 bases, and 12 bases lay between the germline ends. CDR1 is SGHRS and CDR2 is YFSETQ in the germline V gene. The CDR3 sequence: CASSFNGGSSGNTIYF. CDR3 coding DNA: TGCGCCAGCAGCTTTAACGGGGGGAGCTCTGGAAACACCATATATTTT.

This clonotype has at least ten counts. The chain combines TRBV7-2 with TRBJ2-1; D is unclear. The ends were cut back, 5 bases at V and 10 bases at J, with 9 bases in the middle. Per germline, CDR1 SGHTA and CDR2 FQGNSA. The CDR3 covers 11 residues. The CDR3 spells CASSPNREQFF. The CDR3, as DNA: TGTGCCAGCAGCCCAAATCGGGAGCAGTTCTTC.

In this sample, this clonotype turned up many times. The CDR3 DNA reads TGCAGTGCTAGAGGGGCTGAGACAGGGGCCAACTATGGCTACACCTTC. It encodes CSARGAETGANYGYTF. The chain carries TRBV20-1 and TRBJ1-2; 8 bases match TRBD1. Germline CDR1 is DFQATT and CDR2 is SNEGSKA (reference sequence). With 1 base clipped from V and 2 bases from J, the junction kept 9 bases outside the gene matches. This CDR3 is built from 16 residues.

The CDR3 sequence is CASSLAAEPSYEQYF. The CDR3 coding sequence is TGCGCCAGCAGCCTTGCGGCAGAACCATCCTACGAGCAGTACTTC. The gene calls are TRBV5-1 and TRBJ2-7; no reliable D call. The V end lost 4 bases, the J end lost 1 base, and 15 bases lay between the germline ends. Germline V gene data show CDR1 as SGHRS and CDR2 as YFSETQ. The CDR3 has 15 residues.

This clonotype was found many times. The chain couples TRBV20-1 to TRBJ2-1, with 7 bases lining up with TRBD2. Germline V lookup: CDR1 DFQATT, CDR2 SNEGSKA (reference sequence). This CDR3 has 15 amino acids. The J segment lost 7 bases and the V segment lost 6 bases, leaving 15 bases of the junction unmatched. CDR3 sequence (DNA): TGCAGTGCACCTACTAGCGCCACCCGACGGAATGAGCAGTTCTTC. It yields the protein CSAPTSATRRNEQFF.

The V gene is TRBV4-3, the J gene TRBJ2-6, with TRBD1 matching over 7 bases. Germline-derived CDR1 and CDR2 are LGHNA and YSLEER. CDR3 length: 16 amino acids. The ends lost 0 bases at V and 7 bases at J; junction bases unmatched: 6. CDR3 nucleotide sequence: TGCGCCAGCAGCCAAGACGACAGGGTCGGTGCCAACGTCCTGACTTTC. Protein product: CASSQDDRVGANVLTF.

This clonotype was counted a few times. The chain recombines TRBV29-1 with TRBJ1-1, with TRBD1 as a possible D gene (5 bases). The germline gives CDR1 SQVTM, CDR2 ANQGSEA. This CDR3 is 13 amino acids long. Between the trimmed V and J ends, which lost 5 bases and 4 bases, there was a span of 14 bases. The CDR3 DNA follows: TGCAGCGTTCGGTGGGGGAAGGGCACTGAAGCTTTCTTT. Its protein product is CSVRWGKGTEAFF.

This clonotype was observed many times. This chain uses TRBV7-2 with TRBJ1-6; 7 nucleotides align to TRBD1. Germline V CDR1 and CDR2: SGHTA, FQGNSA. CDR3 length: 16 residues. With 3 bases clipped from V and 7 bases from J, the junction kept 9 bases outside the gene matches. CDR3 sequence (DNA): TGTGCCAGCAGCTTCAGAAAGACAGGGTTGAATTCACCCCTCCACTTT. Translation gives CASSFRKTGLNSPLHF.

This clonotype showed up many times. V usage is TRBV10-3 and J usage is TRBJ2-6; perhaps D is TRBD1 or TRBD2 (6 bases each). CDR3 length: 15 residues. V was trimmed by 10 bases and J by 1 base, leaving 14 bases between them. Germline CDR1 ENHRY, CDR2 SYGVKD. The CDR3 bases are TGTGCCACGCAGCAAGGGGGGTCTGGGGCCAACGTCCTGACTTTC. The encoded protein is CATQQGGSGANVLTF.

This clonotype was recorded at least ten times. J is TRBJ2-3 and V is TRBV27; 14 positions agree with TRBD2. The CDR3 contains 19 residues. V trimming: 7 bases; J trimming: 2 bases; junction bases outside the gene matches: 14. Germline CDR1 reads MNHEY; CDR2 reads SMNVEV (reference sequence). CDR3 protein: CASIQTSGGVIGPTDTQYF. DNA for the CDR3: TGTGCCAGCATCCAGACTAGCGGGGGGGTCATCGGTCCCACAGATACGCAGTATTTT.

The J gene is TRBJ2-7, the V gene TRBV20-1; 15 positions agree with TRBD2. There are 19 residues in the CDR3. Looked up from germline, CDR1 is DFQATT and CDR2 is SNEGSKA (reference sequence). V shed 3 bases and J 1 base; nucleotides not matched to a gene: 13. The CDR3 loop is CSARAGTSGGTSDSYEQYF. For the CDR3, the DNA is TGCAGTGCTAGGGCCGGGACTAGCGGGGGGACCTCGGATTCCTACGAGCAGTACTTC.

This clonotype occurred many times. The rearrangement joins TRBV10-2 to TRBJ2-7; D possibly corresponds to TRBD2 (6 bases). CDR1 is WSHSY and CDR2 is SAAADI in the germline V gene. CDR3 length: 13 amino acids. V dropped 8 bases and J dropped 3 bases, with 14 bases sitting between them. CDR3 sequence (DNA): TGCGCCAGCCGGGACTCGACCTACTACGAGCAGTACTTC. The encoded protein is CASRDSTYYEQYF.

Many counts were recorded for this clonotype. The chain carries TRBV7-2 and TRBJ2-1, with D unresolved. CDR1 and CDR2 from the germline V gene are SGHTA and FQGNSA. The V and J ends lost 4 bases and 4 bases respectively, with 5 bases between them. This CDR3 has 12 amino acids. CDR3 sequence reads: CASSSAYNEQFF. CDR3 bases: TGTGCCAGCAGCTCGGCATACAATGAGCAGTTCTTC.

This chain joins TRBV11-2 and TRBJ2-7, with D perhaps TRBD1 (8 bases). V dropped 4 bases and J dropped 12 bases, with 13 bases sitting between them. From germline, CDR1 is SGHAT and CDR2 FQNNGV. CDR3 length equals 11 residues. The CDR3 DNA reads as TGTGCCAGCAGCTCAGCGGGACAGGCGTACTTC. Its translation is CASSSAGQAYF.

This clonotype was counted at least ten times. The chain recombines TRBV4-1 with TRBJ1-1; D not resolved. CDR1 is MGHRA and CDR2 is YSYEKL in the germline V gene. This CDR3 spans 13 amino acids. V was trimmed by 1 base and J by 5 bases, leaving 8 bases between them. The chain's CDR3 is CASSQGRWTEAFF. CDR3 nucleotide sequence: TGCGCCAGCAGCCAAGGTCGGTGGACTGAAGCTTTCTTT.